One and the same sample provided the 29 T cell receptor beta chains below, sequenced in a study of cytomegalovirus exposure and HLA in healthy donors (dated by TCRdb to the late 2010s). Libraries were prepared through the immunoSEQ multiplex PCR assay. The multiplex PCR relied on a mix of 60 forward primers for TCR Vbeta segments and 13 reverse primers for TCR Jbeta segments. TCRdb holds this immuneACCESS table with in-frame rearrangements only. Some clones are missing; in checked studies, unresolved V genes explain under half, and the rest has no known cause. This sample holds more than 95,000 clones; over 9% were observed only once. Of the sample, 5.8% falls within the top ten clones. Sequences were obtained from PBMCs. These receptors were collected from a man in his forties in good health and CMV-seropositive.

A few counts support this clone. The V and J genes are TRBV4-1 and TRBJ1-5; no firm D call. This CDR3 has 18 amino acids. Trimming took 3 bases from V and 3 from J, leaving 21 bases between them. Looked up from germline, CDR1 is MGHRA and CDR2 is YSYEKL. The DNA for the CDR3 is TGCGCCAGCAGCCAGTACGGACTGGCTTATGGGCTCAATCAGCCCCAGCATTTT. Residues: CASSQYGLAYGLNQPQHF.

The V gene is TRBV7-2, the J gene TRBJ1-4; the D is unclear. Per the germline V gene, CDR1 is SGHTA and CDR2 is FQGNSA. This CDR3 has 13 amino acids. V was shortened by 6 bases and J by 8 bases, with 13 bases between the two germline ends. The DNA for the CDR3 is TGTGCCAGCAGTGTTAACTTCCCCGAAAAACTGTTTTTT. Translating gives CASSVNFPEKLFF.

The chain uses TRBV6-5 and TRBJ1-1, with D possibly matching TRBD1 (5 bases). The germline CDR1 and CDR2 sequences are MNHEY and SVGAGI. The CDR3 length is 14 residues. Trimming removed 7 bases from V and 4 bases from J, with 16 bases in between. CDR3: CASIPPGEGTEAFF. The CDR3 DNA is TGTGCCAGCATCCCGCCGGGGGAAGGCACTGAAGCTTTCTTT.

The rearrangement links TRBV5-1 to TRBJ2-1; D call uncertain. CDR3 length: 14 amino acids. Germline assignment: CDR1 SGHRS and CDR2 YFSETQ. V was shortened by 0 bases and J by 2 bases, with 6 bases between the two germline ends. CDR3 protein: CASSLEHPYNEQFF. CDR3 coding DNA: TGCGCCAGCAGCTTGGAACACCCCTACAATGAGCAGTTCTTC. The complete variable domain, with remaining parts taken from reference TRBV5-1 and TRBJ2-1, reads KAGVTQTPRYLIKTRGQQVTLSCSPISGHRSVSWYQQTPGQGLQFLFEYFSETQRNKGNFPGRFSGRQFSNSRSEMNVSTLELGDSALYLCASSLEHPYNEQFFGPGTRLTVL.

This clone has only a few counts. The CDR3 region is CASKGQRYSNQPQHF. CDR3 bases: TGTGCCAGCAAGGGACAGCGATATAGCAATCAGCCCCAGCATTTT. V and J are TRBV6-1 and TRBJ1-5, with 7 bases matching TRBD1. CDR1 is MNHNS, CDR2 SASEGT, per germline. V trimming: 7 bases; J trimming: 0 bases; junction bases outside the gene matches: 6. CDR3 size: 15 residues.

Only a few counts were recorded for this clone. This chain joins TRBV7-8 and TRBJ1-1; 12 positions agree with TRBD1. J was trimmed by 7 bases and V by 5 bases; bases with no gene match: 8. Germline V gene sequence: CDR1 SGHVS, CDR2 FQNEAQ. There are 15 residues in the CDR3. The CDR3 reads CASSPSGTGGFEAFF. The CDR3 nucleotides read TGTGCCAGCAGCCCCTCCGGGACAGGGGGCTTTGAAGCTTTCTTT.

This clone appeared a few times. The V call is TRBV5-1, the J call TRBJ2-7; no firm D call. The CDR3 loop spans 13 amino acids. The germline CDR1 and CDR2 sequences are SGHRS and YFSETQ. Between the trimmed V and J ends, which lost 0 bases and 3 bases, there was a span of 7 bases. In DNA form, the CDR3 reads TGCGCCAGCAGCTTGGACCGAGGCTACGAGCAGTACTTC. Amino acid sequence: CASSLDRGYEQYF.

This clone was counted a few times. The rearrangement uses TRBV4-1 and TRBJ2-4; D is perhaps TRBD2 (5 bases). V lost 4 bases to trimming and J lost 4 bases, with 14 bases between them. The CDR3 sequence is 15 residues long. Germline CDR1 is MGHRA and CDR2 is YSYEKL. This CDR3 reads CASSPVMSGKNIQYF. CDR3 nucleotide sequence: TGCGCCAGCAGCCCGGTCATGTCGGGAAAAAACATTCAGTACTTC.

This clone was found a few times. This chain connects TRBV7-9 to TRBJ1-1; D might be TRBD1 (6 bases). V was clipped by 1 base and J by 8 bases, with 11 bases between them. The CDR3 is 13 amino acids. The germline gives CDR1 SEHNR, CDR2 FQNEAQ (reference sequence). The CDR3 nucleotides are TGTGCCAGCAGCTTAGTACAGGGAGAGGAAGCTTTCTTT. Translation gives CASSLVQGEEAFF.

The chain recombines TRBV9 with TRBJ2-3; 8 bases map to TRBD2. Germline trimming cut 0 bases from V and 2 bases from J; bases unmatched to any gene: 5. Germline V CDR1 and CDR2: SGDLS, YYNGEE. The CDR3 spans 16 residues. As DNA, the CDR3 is TGTGCCAGCAGCGTAGTAGCGGGATCCCCCACAGATACGCAGTATTTT. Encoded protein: CASSVVAGSPTDTQYF.

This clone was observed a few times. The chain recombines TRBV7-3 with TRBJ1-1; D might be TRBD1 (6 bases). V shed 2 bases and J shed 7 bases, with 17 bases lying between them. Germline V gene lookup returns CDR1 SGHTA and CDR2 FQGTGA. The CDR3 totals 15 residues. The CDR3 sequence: CASSLSTGTMSEAFF. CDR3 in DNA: TGTGCCAGCAGCTTATCTACCGGGACAATGAGTGAAGCTTTCTTT.

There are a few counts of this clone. The CDR3 region is CAISESAGDGPFF. The CDR3 DNA reads as TGTGCCATCAGTGAGAGTGCAGGGGATGGTCCTTTCTTT. The chain joins TRBV10-3 to TRBJ1-1; maybe TRBD1 (6 bases). The CDR3 extends over 13 amino acids. CDR1 and CDR2 from the germline V gene are ENHRY and SYGVKD. V was trimmed by 2 bases and J by 12 bases, leaving 16 bases between them.

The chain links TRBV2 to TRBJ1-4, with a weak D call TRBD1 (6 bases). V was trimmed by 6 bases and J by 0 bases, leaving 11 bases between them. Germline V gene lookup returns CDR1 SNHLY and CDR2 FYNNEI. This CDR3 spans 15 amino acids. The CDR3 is CASSGQTATNEKLFF. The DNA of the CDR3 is TGTGCCAGCAGCGGACAGACTGCAACTAATGAAAAACTGTTTTTT.

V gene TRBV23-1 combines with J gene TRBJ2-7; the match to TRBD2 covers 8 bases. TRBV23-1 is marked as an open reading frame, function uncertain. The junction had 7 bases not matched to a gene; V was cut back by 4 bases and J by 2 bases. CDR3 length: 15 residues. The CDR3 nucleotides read TGCGCCAGCAGTCCTCTAGCGGGCCTACCCTACGAGCAGTACTTC. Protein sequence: CASSPLAGLPYEQYF.

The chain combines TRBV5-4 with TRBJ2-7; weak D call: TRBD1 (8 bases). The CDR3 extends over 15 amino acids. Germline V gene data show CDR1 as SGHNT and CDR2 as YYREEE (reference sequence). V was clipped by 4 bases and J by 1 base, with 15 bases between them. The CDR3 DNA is TGTGCCAGCAGCCCCGACAGGGGAGGGTCCTACGAGCAGTACTTC. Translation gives CASSPDRGGSYEQYF. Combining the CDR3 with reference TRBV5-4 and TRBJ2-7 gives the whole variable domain ETGVTQSPTHLIKTRGQQVTLRCSSQSGHNTVSWYQQALGQGPQFIFQYYREEENGRGNFPPRFSGLQFPNYSSELNVNALELDDSALYLCASSPDRGGSYEQYFGPGTRLTVT.

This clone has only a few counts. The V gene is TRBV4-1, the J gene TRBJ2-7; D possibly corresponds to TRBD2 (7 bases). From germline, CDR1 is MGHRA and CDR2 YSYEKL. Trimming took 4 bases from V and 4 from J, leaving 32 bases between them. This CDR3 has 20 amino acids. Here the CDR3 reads CASSPGPKGGPGASLYEQYF. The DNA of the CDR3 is TGCGCCAGCAGCCCCGGCCCGAAGGGGGGGCCGGGGGCTAGTTTGTACGAGCAGTACTTC.

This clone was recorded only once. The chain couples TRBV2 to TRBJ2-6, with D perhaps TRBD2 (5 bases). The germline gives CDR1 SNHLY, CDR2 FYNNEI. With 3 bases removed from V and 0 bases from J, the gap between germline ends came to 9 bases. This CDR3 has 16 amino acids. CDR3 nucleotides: TGTGCCAGCAGTGATCAAGGGAGCTCTGGGGCCAACGTCCTGACTTTC. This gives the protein CASSDQGSSGANVLTF.

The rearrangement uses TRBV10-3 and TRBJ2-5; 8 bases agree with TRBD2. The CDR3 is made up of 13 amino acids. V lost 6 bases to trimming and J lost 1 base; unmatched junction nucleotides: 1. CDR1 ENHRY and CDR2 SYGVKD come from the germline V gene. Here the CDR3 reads CAIRGLVQETQYF. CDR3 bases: TGTGCCATCAGGGGACTAGTCCAAGAGACCCAGTACTTC.

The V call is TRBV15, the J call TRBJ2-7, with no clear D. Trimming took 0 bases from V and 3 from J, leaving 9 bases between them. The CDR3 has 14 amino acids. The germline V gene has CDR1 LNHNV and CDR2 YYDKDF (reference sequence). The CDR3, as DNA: TGTGCCACCAGCAGAGAAGAACTCATCTACGAGCAGTACTTC. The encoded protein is CATSREELIYEQYF.

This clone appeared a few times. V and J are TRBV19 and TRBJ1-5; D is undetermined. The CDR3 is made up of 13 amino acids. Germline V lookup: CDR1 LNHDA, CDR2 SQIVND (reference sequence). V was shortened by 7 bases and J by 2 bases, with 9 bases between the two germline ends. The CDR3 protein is CASTGTRNQPQHF. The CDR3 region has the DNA TGTGCCAGTACGGGAACTCGCAATCAGCCCCAGCATTTT.

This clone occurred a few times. The CDR3 nucleotides read TGTGCCAGCAGCTTATCAAGCGCGAACACCGGGGAGCTGTTTTTT. This encodes CASSLSSANTGELFF. This sequence joins TRBV7-8 and TRBJ2-2; D gene ambiguous. The CDR3 totals 15 residues. V was shortened by 2 bases and J by 0 bases, with 7 bases between the two germline ends. Germline CDR1 SGHVS, CDR2 FQNEAQ.

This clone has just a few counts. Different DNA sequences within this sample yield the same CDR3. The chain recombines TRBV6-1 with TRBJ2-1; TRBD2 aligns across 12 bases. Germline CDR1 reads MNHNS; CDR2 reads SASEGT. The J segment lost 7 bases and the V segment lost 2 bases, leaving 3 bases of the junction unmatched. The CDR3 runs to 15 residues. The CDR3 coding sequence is TGTGCCAGCAGTGAAAGGACTAGCGGGATAAATGAGCAGTTCTTC. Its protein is CASSERTSGINEQFF.

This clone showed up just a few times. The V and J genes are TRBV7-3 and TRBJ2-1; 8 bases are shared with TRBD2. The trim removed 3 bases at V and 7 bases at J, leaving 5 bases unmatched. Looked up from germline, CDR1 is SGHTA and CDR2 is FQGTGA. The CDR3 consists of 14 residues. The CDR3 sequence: CASSLSGSLNEQFF. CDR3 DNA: TGTGCCAGCAGCTTGAGCGGGAGTCTGAATGAGCAGTTCTTC.

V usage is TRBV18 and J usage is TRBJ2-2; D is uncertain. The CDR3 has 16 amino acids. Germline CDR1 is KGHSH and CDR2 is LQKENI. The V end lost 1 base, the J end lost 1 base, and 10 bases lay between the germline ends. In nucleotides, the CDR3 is TGTGCCAGCTCACCACTATCCCTATTGAACACCGGGGAGCTGTTTTTT. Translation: CASSPLSLLNTGELFF.

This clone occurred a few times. The CDR3 protein is CASGPGLAGGINEQFF. CDR3 nucleotides: TGTGCTAGTGGTCCTGGACTAGCGGGGGGGATTAATGAGCAGTTCTTC. The J gene is TRBJ2-1, the V gene TRBV12-5; TRBD2 matches 15 bases. The germline V gene encodes CDR1 LGHNT and CDR2 FRNRAP. The V gene end was trimmed by 5 bases and the J gene end by 7 bases; junction bases not matched to a gene: 6. The CDR3 consists of 16 residues.

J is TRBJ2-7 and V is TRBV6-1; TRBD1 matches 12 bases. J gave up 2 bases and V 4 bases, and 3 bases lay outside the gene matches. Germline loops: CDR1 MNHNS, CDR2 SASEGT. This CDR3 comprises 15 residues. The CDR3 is CASSVGTGGAYEQYF. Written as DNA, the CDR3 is TGTGCCAGCAGTGTTGGGACAGGGGGCGCCTACGAGCAGTACTTC.

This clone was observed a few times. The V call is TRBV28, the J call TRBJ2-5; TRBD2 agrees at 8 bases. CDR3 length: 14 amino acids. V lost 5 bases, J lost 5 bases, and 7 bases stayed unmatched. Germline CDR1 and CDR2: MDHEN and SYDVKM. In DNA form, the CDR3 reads TGTGCCAGCAGTCCGGGGGGGGGAGTGGAGACCCAGTACTTC. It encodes CASSPGGGVETQYF.

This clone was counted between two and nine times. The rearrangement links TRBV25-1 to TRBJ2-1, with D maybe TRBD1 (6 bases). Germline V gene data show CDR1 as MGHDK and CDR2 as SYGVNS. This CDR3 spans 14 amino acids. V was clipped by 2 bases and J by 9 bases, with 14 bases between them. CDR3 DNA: TGTGCCAGCAGTGAAAATTTCCGGACAGCTGAGCAGTTCTTC. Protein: CASSENFRTAEQFF.

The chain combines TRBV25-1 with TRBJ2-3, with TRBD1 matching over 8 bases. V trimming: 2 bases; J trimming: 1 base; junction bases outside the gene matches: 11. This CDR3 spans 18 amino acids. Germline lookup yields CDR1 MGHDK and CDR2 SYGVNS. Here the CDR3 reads CASSENREQGEGTDTQYF. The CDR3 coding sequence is TGTGCCAGCAGTGAAAATCGGGAACAGGGGGAAGGCACAGATACGCAGTATTTT.